These 8 T cell receptor beta chains originate from one sample sequenced in a study of CD8 T cells in ankylosing spondylitis. TCRdb re-called the 5' RACE reads with MiXCR, one entry per CDR3 protein. The sample has approximately 150,000 distinct CDR3 sequences, 9.5% to 10% seen once. Input material: blood, either unsorted or a sorted T cell fraction (not recorded which). All receptors derive from a female donor with ankylosing spondylitis or in good health (not recorded which).

The genes are TRBV4-3 and TRBJ2-1; TRBD2 matches at 10 bases. The germline V gene has CDR1 LGHNA and CDR2 YSLEER. The CDR3 contains 17 residues. V dropped 4 bases and J dropped 8; count of bases not matched to a gene: 14. The CDR3: CASSRIPLAGENDEQFF. The CDR3, as DNA: TGCGCCAGCAGCCGAATTCCCCTAGCGGGAGAGAACGATGAGCAGTTCTTC.

This clonotype was recorded at least ten times. The gene calls are TRBV6-5 and TRBJ2-1, with 16 bases matching TRBD2. This CDR3 contains 16 residues. Trimming at V came to 2 bases and at J to 8 bases, leaving 3 bases not matched to a gene. CDR1 and CDR2 from the germline V gene are MNHEY and SVGAGI. CDR3 protein: CASSYPGLAGGHEQFF. Written as DNA, the CDR3 is TGTGCCAGCAGTTACCCGGGACTAGCGGGAGGGCATGAGCAGTTCTTC.

The chain joins TRBV7-2 to TRBJ2-3, with 14 bases identical to TRBD2. The V gene end was trimmed by 6 bases and the J gene end by 5 bases; junction bases not matched to a gene: 7. The CDR3 totals 16 residues. Germline V lookup: CDR1 SGHTA, CDR2 FQGNSA. CDR3 amino acids: CASREPGLAGVDTQYF. CDR3 sequence (DNA): TGTGCCAGCAGAGAACCGGGACTAGCGGGAGTAGATACGCAGTATTTT.

The CDR3 is CASSSAGKGEDTQYF. The DNA of the CDR3 is TGTGCCAGCAGCTCCGCCGGGAAGGGGGAAGATACGCAGTATTTT. V gene TRBV5-6 combines with J gene TRBJ2-3; D might be TRBD1 (6 bases). Trimming took off 3 bases at V and 5 bases at J, with 16 bases between the two ends. This CDR3 spans 15 amino acids. The germline V gene has CDR1 SGHDT and CDR2 YYEEEE.

J is TRBJ2-3 and V is TRBV20-1; 13 positions agree with TRBD2. This CDR3 region has 16 residues. CDR1 and CDR2 from the germline V gene are DFQATT and SNEGSKA (reference sequence). V was pared by 6 bases and J by 0 bases, with 6 bases of the junction left unmatched. CDR3 sequence: CSATGLAGPSTDTQYF. The CDR3 DNA follows: TGCAGTGCGACGGGACTAGCGGGACCTAGCACAGATACGCAGTATTTT.

This clonotype was picked up many times. V usage is TRBV12-3 or TRBV12-4 and J usage is TRBJ2-7, with a weak D call TRBD1 (6 bases). The CDR3 runs 12 residues. V was pared by 8 bases and J by 5 bases, with 13 bases between. CDR3 DNA sequence: TGTGCCAGCCGGTCAGGGGCCCACGAGCAGTACTTC. Its translation: CASRSGAHEQYF.

This clonotype was counted between two and nine times. This chain joins TRBV27 and TRBJ2-1, with 14 bases matching TRBD2. Germline lookup yields CDR1 MNHEY and CDR2 SMNVEV (reference sequence). The CDR3 contains 15 residues. The ends lost 5 bases at V and 8 bases at J; junction bases unmatched: 5. CDR3 residues: CASSLGLAGVDEQFF. For the CDR3, the DNA is TGTGCCAGCAGTCTGGGACTAGCGGGAGTTGATGAGCAGTTCTTC.

This chain joins TRBV4-2 and TRBJ1-1, with TRBD1 as a possible D gene (5 bases). The V end lost 0 bases, the J end lost 1 base, and 9 bases lay between the germline ends. Germline assignment: CDR1 LGHNA and CDR2 YNFKEQ. The CDR3 spans 15 residues. The chain's CDR3 is CASSQEATGNTEAFF. As DNA, the CDR3 is TGTGCCAGCAGCCAAGAAGCAACAGGGAACACTGAAGCTTTCTTT.